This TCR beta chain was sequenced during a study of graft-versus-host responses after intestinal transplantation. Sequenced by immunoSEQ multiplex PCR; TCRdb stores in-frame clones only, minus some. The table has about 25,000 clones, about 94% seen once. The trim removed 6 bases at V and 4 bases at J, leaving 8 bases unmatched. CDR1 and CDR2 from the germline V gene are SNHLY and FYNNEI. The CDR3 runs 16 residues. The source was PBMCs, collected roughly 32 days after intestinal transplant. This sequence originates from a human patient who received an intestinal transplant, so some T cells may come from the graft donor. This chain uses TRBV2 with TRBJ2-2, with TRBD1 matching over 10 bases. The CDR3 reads CASSFTGTGATGELFF. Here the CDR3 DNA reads TGTGCCAGCAGCTTCACCGGGACAGGGGCCACCGGGGAGCTGTTTTTT. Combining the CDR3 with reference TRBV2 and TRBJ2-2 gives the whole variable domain EPEVTQTPSHQVTQMGQEVILRCVPISNHLYFYWYRQILGQKVEFLVSFYNNEISEKSEIFDDQFSVERPDGSNFTLKIRSTKLEDSAMYFCASSFTGTGATGELFFGEGSRLTVL.